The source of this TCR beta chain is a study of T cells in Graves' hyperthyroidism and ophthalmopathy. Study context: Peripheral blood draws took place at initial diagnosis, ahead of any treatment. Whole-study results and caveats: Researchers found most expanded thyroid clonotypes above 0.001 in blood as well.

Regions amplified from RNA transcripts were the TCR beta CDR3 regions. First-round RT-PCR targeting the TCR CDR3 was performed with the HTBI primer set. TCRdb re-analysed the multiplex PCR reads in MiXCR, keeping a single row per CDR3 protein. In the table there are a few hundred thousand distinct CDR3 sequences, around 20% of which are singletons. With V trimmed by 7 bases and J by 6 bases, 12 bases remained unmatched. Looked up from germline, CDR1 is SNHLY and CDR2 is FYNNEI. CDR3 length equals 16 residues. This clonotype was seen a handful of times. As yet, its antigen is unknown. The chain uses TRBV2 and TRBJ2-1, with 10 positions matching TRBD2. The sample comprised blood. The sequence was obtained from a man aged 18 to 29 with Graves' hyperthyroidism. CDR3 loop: CASKPQLGLAVNEQFF. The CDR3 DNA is TGTGCCAGCAAACCTCAGCTAGGACTAGCGGTCAATGAGCAGTTCTTC.